This T cell receptor (beta chain) emerged from a study of blood T cell repertoires in COVID-19. Study summary: From the United States, Italy and Spain came samples of acute and convalescent COVID-19. Sample material is recorded as cDNA or gDNA derived from T cells, B-cell-depleted T cells, or PBMCs.

This clone was found once. How the authors handled the data: Reference gene primer amplification in the assay estimated nucleated cell counts. Profiling relied on immunoSEQ multiplex PCR, and the TCRdb table lists in-frame clones only, not all of them. From that table come the V and J calls and clone size; the DNA was used to work out D and trimming. This sample carries roughly 300,000 clones, over 80% of them seen once, and the ten largest clones take around 1.5%. The CDR3 runs 18 residues. V dropped 0 bases and J dropped 8 bases, with 22 bases sitting between them. The germline gives CDR1 LGHNA, CDR2 YSLEER.

The receptor was isolated from a woman aged 35 to 49 who had recovered from COVID-19. The V and J genes are TRBV4-3 and TRBJ1-4; D is unclear. Sequencing was performed on peripheral blood. The CDR3 sequence: CASSQDRRVAGSYEKLFF. The CDR3 nucleotides are TGCGCCAGCAGCCAAGATAGAAGGGTCGCGGGAAGTTACGAAAAACTGTTTTTT.